The 28 T cell receptor beta chains below were found in one sample sequenced in a study of CD8+CD57+ T cells in acquired aplastic anemia. Profiling that covered TCR beta VDJ and CDR3 relied on genomic DNA as its template. TCRdb re-analysed the reads in MiXCR, keeping a single row per CDR3 protein. The repertoire holds under 500,000 distinct CDR3 sequences, with around 30% as singletons. The patients chosen for sequencing had shown expansion of CD8+CD57+ cells (detected by flow cytometry). The sequenced sample consisted of sorted CD4+, CD8+, or CD8+CD57+ T cells (not recorded which) from PBMCs. The source of these receptors is a human donor with aplastic anemia.

The table lists this clonotype with many counts. J is TRBJ1-4 and V is TRBV7-8; 10 bases match TRBD1. J lost 17 bases, V lost 3 bases, and 3 bases had no gene match. From germline, CDR1 is SGHVS and CDR2 FQNEAQ. This CDR3 comprises 11 residues. CDR3 nucleotides: TGTGCCAGCAGCTTCCGGGACAGGGGATTTTTT. This codes for CASSFRDRGFF.

A single count supports this clonotype. The junction shows a germline mismatch at one end, possibly a read error. CDR3 in DNA: TGTGCCAGCCGTGGAAGCGGGATTCTGACAGACACGCAGTATTTT. Translation: CASRGSGILTDTQYF. This sequence joins TRBV25-1 and TRBJ2-3; 7 bases are shared with TRBD2. Germline V gives CDR1 MGHDK, CDR2 SYGVNS. The CDR3 length is 15 residues.

This chain uses TRBV20-1 with TRBJ2-3; 7 nucleotides agree with TRBD2. V was clipped by 5 bases and J by 5 bases; unmatched bases: 10. Germline V lookup: CDR1 DFQATT, CDR2 SNEGSKA (reference sequence). This CDR3 has 14 residues. This CDR3 reads CSARQGWGGDTQYF. In nucleotides, the CDR3 is TGCAGTGCTCGACAAGGATGGGGGGGAGATACGCAGTATTTT.

This clonotype was seen many times. The genes are TRBV2 and TRBJ1-2; TRBD1 aligns across 7 bases. Looked up from germline, CDR1 is SNHLY and CDR2 is FYNNEI. Unmatched junction bases numbered 13, after V lost 5 bases and J lost 7 bases. The CDR3 runs 15 residues. Here the CDR3 reads CASSTDRAARSGYTF. The DNA of the CDR3 is TGTGCCAGCAGTACTGACAGGGCCGCCCGGAGTGGCTACACCTTC.

This clonotype was counted only a few times. The DNA for the CDR3 is TGCAGTGCTAGAGAGGGTGGAAGCGGGAGGGATGAGCAGTTCTTC. The encoded protein is CSAREGGSGRDEQFF. V usage is TRBV20-1 and J usage is TRBJ2-1; TRBD2 aligns across 10 bases. In germline, CDR1 is DFQATT, CDR2 SNEGSKA (reference sequence). The CDR3 sequence is 15 residues long. The ends lost 0 bases at V and 8 bases at J; junction bases unmatched: 7.

The rearrangement uses TRBV25-1 and TRBJ1-6; 7 nucleotides match TRBD1. The CDR3 length is 13 residues. Germline loops: CDR1 MGHDK, CDR2 SYGVNS. V trimming: 11 bases; J trimming: 4 bases; junction bases outside the gene matches: 5. The CDR3 is CAFAGQYNSPLHF. Written as DNA, the CDR3 is TGTGCCTTCGCGGGACAGTATAATTCACCCCTCCACTTT.

This clonotype was recorded at least ten times. The chain has TRBV7-8 and TRBJ2-7; D uncertain. Trimming took off 0 bases at V and 2 bases at J, with 11 bases between the two ends. Looked up from germline, CDR1 is SGHVS and CDR2 is FQNEAQ. The CDR3 runs 15 residues. The CDR3 is CASSLARGVAYEQYF. DNA of the CDR3: TGTGCCAGCAGCTTAGCGCGTGGGGTGGCCTACGAGCAGTACTTC.

This clonotype was found a few times. J is TRBJ2-1 and V is TRBV20-1, with 9 nucleotides matching TRBD2. Trimming took 3 bases from V and 3 from J; bases not matched to a gene: 9. Germline CDR1 and CDR2: DFQATT and SNEGSKA (reference sequence). The CDR3 runs to 16 residues. The CDR3 sequence: CSASSVERGDYNEQFF. CDR3 DNA: TGCAGTGCTAGTTCCGTCGAGCGGGGGGACTACAATGAGCAGTTCTTC.

The chain has TRBV2 and TRBJ1-2; 10 bases are a match to TRBD1. V gave up 5 bases and J gave up 12 bases; unmatched junction bases: 12. Germline CDR1 reads SNHLY; CDR2 reads FYNNEI. This CDR3 contains 14 residues. The CDR3 DNA is TGTGCCAGCAGTCGACAGGGGGCAAACTCTGGAAACACCTTC. Protein: CASSRQGANSGNTF.

Points on this clonotype: Germline is not matched at one junction end, which may reflect a read error. The rearrangement joins TRBV15 to TRBJ1-2; D may be TRBD1 (5 bases). CDR3 length: 15 residues. Per the germline V gene, CDR1 is LNHNV and CDR2 is YYDKDF (reference sequence). CDR3 in DNA: TGTGCCAGCAGCCAAGGTGTCGGGGGGGAGGAAGGCTACACCTTC. This translates into CASSQGVGGEEGYTF.

This clonotype was picked up a small number of times. The chain employs TRBV29-1 and TRBJ1-2, with TRBD1 identical over 9 bases. Germline V gives CDR1 SQVTM, CDR2 ANQGSEA. J was trimmed by 5 bases and V by 6 bases; bases with no gene match: 4. The CDR3 is 12 residues long. The CDR3 DNA sequence: TGCAGCGTAACCGGGACAGGGTATGGCTACACCTTC. It codes for CSVTGTGYGYTF.

This clonotype was seen more than once but under ten times. The rearrangement uses TRBV7-2 and TRBJ2-5; D call uncertain. The CDR3 contains 9 residues. Germline V gene sequence: CDR1 SGHTA, CDR2 FQGNSA. Between the trimmed V and J ends, which lost 6 bases and 4 bases, there was a span of 0 bases. The DNA of the CDR3 is TGTGCCAGCAGAGAGACCCAGTACTTC. It is translated as CASRETQYF. The full variable domain, completed using reference TRBV7-2 and TRBJ2-5, is GAGVSQSPSNKVTEKGKDVELRCDPISGHTALYWYRQSLGQGLEFLIYFQGNSAPDKSGLPSDRFSAERTGGSVSTLTIQRTQQEDSAVYLCASRETQYFGPGTRLLVL.

The gene calls are TRBV7-2 and TRBJ2-5, with 11 bases lining up with TRBD2. V shed 5 bases and J 4 bases; nucleotides not matched to a gene: 9. There are 16 residues in the CDR3. Germline V CDR1 and CDR2: SGHTA, FQGNSA. CDR3 protein: CASSLLAGGRSETQYF. The CDR3 DNA follows: TGTGCCAGCAGCCTCTTAGCGGGGGGGCGGTCAGAGACCCAGTACTTC.

A remark on this clonotype: A read error may produce the germline difference seen at one junction end. The V call is TRBV20-1, the J call TRBJ1-4; 8 bases are a match to TRBD1. The CDR3 is made up of 14 amino acids. Germline CDR1 is DFQATT and CDR2 is SNEGSKA (reference sequence). Here the CDR3 DNA reads TGCAGTGCTAAATCGGACAGGGTCGGAGAAAAACTGTCTTTT. This codes for CSAKSDRVGEKLSF.

This clonotype was observed at least ten times. One junction end disagrees with the germline gene, perhaps due to a read error. The rearrangement links TRBV2 to TRBJ2-3, with D perhaps matching TRBD1 or TRBD2 (6 bases each). Germline V gene data show CDR1 as SNHLY and CDR2 as FYNNEI. The CDR3 covers 13 residues. Here the CDR3 DNA reads TGTGCCAGCAGGGAAGGGGGACTCGGGACGCAGTATTTT. This encodes CASREGGLGTQYF.

This clonotype was found many times. CDR3 protein: CASRFPGQGIYEQYF. The CDR3 DNA reads TGTGCCAGCAGGTTTCCGGGACAGGGGATCTACGAGCAGTACTTC. The rearrangement links TRBV7-2 to TRBJ2-7, with 10 nucleotides matching TRBD1. After removal of 6 bases from V and 3 bases from J, the junction contained 8 bases not matched to a gene. Germline lookup yields CDR1 SGHTA and CDR2 FQGNSA. The CDR3 extends over 15 amino acids.

The chain combines TRBV27 with TRBJ2-1; the D gene is possibly TRBD2 (6 bases). Germline-derived CDR1 and CDR2 are MNHEY and SMNVEV (reference sequence). The CDR3 consists of 15 residues. Trimming pared 6 bases from V and 5 bases from J, leaving 17 bases between. In nucleotides, the CDR3 is TGTGCCAGCAGAGGCCCGGGACTGGGGGACAATGAGCAGTTCTTC. Its translation: CASRGPGLGDNEQFF.

This clonotype was picked up many times. The chain has TRBV15 and TRBJ1-2, with D possibly matching TRBD1 (5 bases). Trimming stripped 0 bases from V and 4 bases from J, with 15 bases between. This CDR3 has 16 amino acids. Germline assignment: CDR1 LNHNV and CDR2 YYDKDF (reference sequence). The CDR3 DNA reads as TGTGCCACCAGCAGAGATCGGGCGGGGGGAATCTATGGCTACACCTTC. Translated, it gives CATSRDRAGGIYGYTF.

Of note for this clonotype: One base away lies a much larger clone, so this may be a sequencing read error. The J gene is TRBJ2-1, the V gene TRBV7-8; 13 positions agree with TRBD2. This CDR3 has 15 amino acids. Germline CDR1 and CDR2: SGHVS and FQNEAQ. The J segment lost 5 bases and the V segment lost 3 bases, leaving 1 base of the junction unmatched. The DNA for the CDR3 is TGTGCCAGCAGCTTCGGGACTAGCGGGAACAATGAGCAGTTCTTC. Its translation is CASSFGTSGNNEQFF.

The chain employs TRBV7-9 and TRBJ1-1, with no clear D. V gave up 4 bases and J gave up 1 base, with 13 bases separating them. Germline V gene data show CDR1 as SEHNR and CDR2 as FQNEAQ (reference sequence). The CDR3 contains 15 residues. The CDR3: CASSSRTDPNTEAFF. CDR3 coding DNA: TGTGCCAGCAGCTCGCGGACGGACCCGAACACTGAAGCTTTCTTT.

In regard to this clonotype: A clone one base away is much larger, so this may be a read error. The chain is built from TRBV5-1 and TRBJ1-2, with D maybe TRBD1 (5 bases). This CDR3 comprises 15 residues. From germline, CDR1 is SGHRS and CDR2 YFSETQ. The CDR3 coding sequence is TGCGCCAGCAGCTTGGTTACAGGTTTGGCGGATGGCTGCACCTTC. Encoded protein: CASSLVTGLADGCTF.

This clonotype has at least ten counts. This chain links TRBV6-1 with TRBJ1-6; D gene ambiguous. V was trimmed by 7 bases and J by 11 bases, leaving 12 bases between them. This CDR3 is built from 12 residues. CDR1 MNHNS and CDR2 SASEGT come from the germline V gene. The CDR3 region is CASNQRAPPLHF. The CDR3 DNA is TGTGCCAGCAACCAGAGGGCGCCACCCCTCCACTTT.

This clonotype was seen many times. The chain is built from TRBV7-2 and TRBJ1-6; TRBD1 agrees at 7 bases. Germline CDR1 is SGHTA and CDR2 is FQGNSA. This CDR3 has 15 amino acids. The J segment lost 7 bases and the V segment lost 5 bases, leaving 8 bases of the junction unmatched. This chain's CDR3 is CASSLDRALNSPLHF. As DNA, the CDR3 is TGTGCCAGCAGCCTCGACAGGGCGTTAAATTCACCCCTCCACTTT.

This clonotype has at least ten counts. The chain uses TRBV7-6 and TRBJ2-7; TRBD1 matches 9 bases. Germline V gene data show CDR1 as SGHVS and CDR2 as FNYEAQ. This CDR3 is 16 amino acids long. The J segment lost 5 bases and the V segment lost 5 bases, leaving 13 bases of the junction unmatched. Here the CDR3 DNA reads TGTGCCAGCAGCCCGACCCCAGGACAGGGGCAGAACGAGCAGTACTTC. This encodes CASSPTPGQGQNEQYF.

In regard to this clonotype: This may come from a read error, since a much larger clone is one base off. V gene TRBV2 combines with J gene TRBJ2-2, with D perhaps given as TRBD1 or TRBD2 (6 bases each). This CDR3 has 14 amino acids. The V gene's germline CDR1 is SNHLY and CDR2 FYNNEI. V was trimmed by 8 bases and J by 7 bases, leaving 17 bases between them. CDR3 DNA sequence: TGTGCCAGCCTCAAGGGGGGCCTAGACGGGGAGCTGTTTTTT. The encoded protein is CASLKGGLDGELFF.

The V and J genes are TRBV2 and TRBJ2-1; a weak D match, TRBD1 (5 bases). The CDR3 covers 14 residues. With 5 bases removed from V and 4 bases from J, the gap between germline ends came to 12 bases. CDR1 is SNHLY and CDR2 is FYNNEI in the germline V gene. CDR3 nucleotide sequence: TGTGCCAGCAGTCCGACGACAGCTTACAATGAGCAGTTCTTC. This encodes CASSPTTAYNEQFF.

This clonotype has a handful of counts. This clone may be a read error of a much larger clone one base away. The rearrangement joins TRBV5-1 to TRBJ2-7, with D tentatively TRBD2 (6 bases). Germline CDR1 is SGHRS and CDR2 is YFSETQ. The CDR3 spans 15 residues. In DNA form, the CDR3 reads TGCGTCAGCAGCTTGGAAGCGGGCGTCACCTACGAGCAGTACTTC. This sequence encodes CVSSLEAGVTYEQYF.

This chain links TRBV7-3 with TRBJ1-4; tentative D call: TRBD1 (6 bases). Germline lookup yields CDR1 SGHTA and CDR2 FQGTGA. V was clipped by 5 bases and J by 8 bases, with 12 bases between them. The CDR3 covers 13 residues. The chain's CDR3 is CASSPGAGEKLFF. CDR3 in DNA: TGTGCCAGCAGCCCAGGGGCCGGGGAAAAACTGTTTTTT. The entire variable domain, with the rest obtained from reference TRBV7-3 and TRBJ1-4, is as follows: GAGVSQTPSNKVTEKGKYVELRCDPISGHTALYWYRQSLGQGPEFLIYFQGTGAADDSGLPNDRFFAVRPEGSVSTLKIQRTERGDSAVYLCASSPGAGEKLFFGSGTQLSVL.